This T cell receptor (beta chain) derives from a study of T cell changes during pregnancy in multiple sclerosis. The V end lost 5 bases, the J end lost 4 bases, and 9 bases lay between the germline ends. This CDR3 contains 13 residues. Per germline, CDR1 MGHDK and CDR2 SYGVNS. TCRdb keeps only in-frame clones here, not all; method: immunoSEQ multiplex PCR. The repertoire holds around 80,000 clones, almost 95% seen once, with around 2.3% in the top ten. The sample consisted of peripheral blood, taken before pregnancy. The sequence was collected from a female donor with multiple sclerosis, enrolled in a pregnancy study. The chain carries TRBV25-1 and TRBJ1-3, with D possibly matching TRBD1 (6 bases). The DNA for the CDR3 is TGTGCCAGCAGTTCTGACAGGGGAAACACCATATATTTT. Encoded protein: CASSSDRGNTIYF. Based on the CDR3 plus reference TRBV25-1 and TRBJ1-3, the full variable domain is EADIYQTPRYLVIGTGKKITLECSQTMGHDKMYWYQQDPGMELHLIHYSYGVNSTEKGDLSSESTVSRIRTEHFPLTLESARPSHTSQYLCASSSDRGNTIYFGEGSWLTVV.